The text below deals with one TCR beta chain. The antigen remains undetermined. The same CDR3 also results from other DNA sequences found in this sample. This sample was taken from a study of OX40 agonist ivuxolimab in advanced cancers. The table came from immunoSEQ multiplex PCR; TCRdb's copy has only in-frame clones and leaves some out. The sample lists 77,000 or so clones, approximately 89% occurring once. The CDR3 sequence is 16 residues long. CDR1 and CDR2 from the germline V gene are MNHNY and SVGAGI (reference sequence). Unmatched junction bases numbered 6, after V lost 5 bases and J lost 0 bases. Study observations and caveats: Also showing low normalized T-cell clonal expansion were some of the nonresponders.

This specimen was CD4+ or CD8+ T cells sorted from blood, taken in a trial of the OX40 agonist ivuxolimab. This receptor was identified in an adult with an advanced solid tumor such as melanoma, head and neck, liver or kidney cancer. J is TRBJ2-1 and V is TRBV6-6, with 8 bases lining up with TRBD1. This CDR3 reads CASSTTGASSYNEQFF. CDR3 DNA sequence: TGTGCCAGCAGTACGACAGGGGCAAGCTCCTACAATGAGCAGTTCTTC.